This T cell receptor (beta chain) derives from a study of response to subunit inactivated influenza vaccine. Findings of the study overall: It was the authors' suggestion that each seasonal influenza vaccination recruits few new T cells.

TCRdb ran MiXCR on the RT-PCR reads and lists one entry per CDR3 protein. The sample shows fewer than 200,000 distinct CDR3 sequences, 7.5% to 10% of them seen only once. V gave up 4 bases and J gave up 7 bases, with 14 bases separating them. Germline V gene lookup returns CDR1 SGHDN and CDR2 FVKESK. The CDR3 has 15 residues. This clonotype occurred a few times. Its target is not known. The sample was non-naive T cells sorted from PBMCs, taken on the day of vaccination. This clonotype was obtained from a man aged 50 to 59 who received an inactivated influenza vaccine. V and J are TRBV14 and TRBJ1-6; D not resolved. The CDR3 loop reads CASSPRSVKNSPLHF. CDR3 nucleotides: TGTGCCAGCAGCCCACGATCTGTGAAAAATTCACCCCTCCACTTT. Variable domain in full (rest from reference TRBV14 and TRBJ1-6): EAGVTQFPSHSVIEKGQTVTLRCDPISGHDNLYWYRRVMGKEIKFLLHFVKESKQDESGMPNNRFLAERTGGTYSTLKVQPAELEDSGVYFCASSPRSVKNSPLHFGNGTRLTVT.